These T cell receptor beta chains were read from a single sample in a study of blood T cell repertoires in COVID-19. Here immunoSEQ multiplex PCR was the method, and the copy in TCRdb shows in-frame clones only, minus some. The data contain tens of thousands of clones, 82% of them singletons. Material for sequencing was peripheral blood. Receptors originate from a human donor in a cohort sampled during active COVID-19. CDR3s include the opening cysteine and the closing phenylalanine or tryptophan. Fields, in order: V gene, clone size, D gene, J gene, CDR3 DNA, CDR3 protein. The D gene is left open where the match is weak. The listing skips clone size in some rows; elsewhere it reads once, few, many or a size class.

V: TRBV10-3; size: few; D: TRBD1; J: TRBJ2-2; DNA: TGTGCCATCAGCGCCACGGGACAGAAGAACACCGGGGAGCTGTTTTTT; CDR3: CAISATGQKNTGELFF
V: TRBV19; size: .; D: TRBD1; J: TRBJ1-5; DNA: TGTGCCAGTAGTGGTGACAGGGGACGTCGTCAGCCCCAGCATTTT; CDR3: CASSGDRGRRQPQHF
V: TRBV11-2; size: .; D: .; J: TRBJ1-1; DNA: TGTGCCAGCAGCTTAAGGGGGAACACTGAAGCTTTCTTT; CDR3: CASSLRGNTEAFF
V: TRBV6-1; size: few; D: .; J: TRBJ2-7; DNA: TGTGCCAGCAGTGAAGCTGTAGGGGGGGCCTACGAGCAGTACTTC; CDR3: CASSEAVGGAYEQYF
V: TRBV12-5; size: .; D: TRBD1; J: TRBJ1-4; DNA: TGTGCTAGCACCATGACAGGGGCCGAAAAACTGTTTTTT; CDR3: CASTMTGAEKLFF
V: TRBV28; size: .; D: TRBD2; J: TRBJ2-2; DNA: TGTGCCAGCAGTTTCCAGCGGGGGGTGAACACCGGGGAGCTGTTTTTT; CDR3: CASSFQRGVNTGELFF
V: TRBV11-2; size: .; D: TRBD2; J: TRBJ2-1; DNA: TGTGCCAGCAGCCCCCAGCGGGGGCCCTACAATGAGCAGTTCTTC; CDR3: CASSPQRGPYNEQFF
V: TRBV4-2; size: few; D: .; J: TRBJ1-4; DNA: TGTGCCAGCAGCCAAGATCCCATTGCAACTAATGAAAAACTGTTTTTT; CDR3: CASSQDPIATNEKLFF
V: TRBV5-6; size: .; D: .; J: TRBJ1-2; DNA: TGTGCCAGCAGCTTGCGGGGCTATGGCTACACCTTC; CDR3: CASSLRGYGYTF
V: TRBV6-5; size: .; D: .; J: TRBJ1-1; DNA: TGTGCCACCGAGATTGCGGGGTCTCGCACTGAAGCTTTCTTT; CDR3: CATEIAGSRTEAFF
V: TRBV5-1; size: once; D: .; J: TRBJ2-2; DNA: TGCGCCAGCAGCGGGTGGCAGGACTCCGGGGAGCTGTTTTTT; CDR3: CASSGWQDSGELFF
V: TRBV10-1; size: .; D: TRBD2; J: TRBJ2-3; DNA: TGCGCCAGCAGTGATCTAGCGGGGATCTACACAGATACGCAGTATTTT; CDR3: CASSDLAGIYTDTQYF
V: TRBV7-9; size: .; D: .; J: TRBJ2-1; DNA: TGTGCCAGCAGCTTAGCGCGCGGTCCGACGGGCAATGAGCAGTTCTTC; CDR3: CASSLARGPTGNEQFF
V: TRBV30; size: .; D: TRBD2; J: TRBJ2-1; DNA: TGTGCCTGGCGGGTTGGTAGGGACTACCGATTTGGGTACAATGAGCAGTTCTTC; CDR3: CAWRVGRDYRFGYNEQFF
V: TRBV2; size: .; D: .; J: TRBJ2-3; DNA: TGTGCCAGCAGTGATGGGCCCAGGGATACGCAGTATTTT; CDR3: CASSDGPRDTQYF
V: TRBV18; size: few; D: TRBD1; J: TRBJ2-2; DNA: TGTGCCAGCTCACTAAGACAGGGGTTCGCCGGGGAGCTGTTTTTT; CDR3: CASSLRQGFAGELFF
V: TRBV12-5; size: .; D: .; J: TRBJ2-3; DNA: TGTGCTAGTGCCCGGAAGGGCGGGGAAAGCACAGATACGCAGTATTTT; CDR3: CASARKGGESTDTQYF
V: TRBV3-1/TRBV3-2; size: .; D: TRBD1; J: TRBJ2-7; DNA: TGTGCCAGCAGCCAGGAGGACAGGGGGCTTTCCCCCTACGAGCAGTACTTC; CDR3: CASSQEDRGLSPYEQYF
V: TRBV18; size: .; D: TRBD2; J: TRBJ2-2; DNA: TGTGCCAGCTCACCACCGAAAGCGGGGGGCGCGAACACCGGGGAGCTGTTTTTT; CDR3: CASSPPKAGGANTGELFF
V: TRBV12-3/TRBV12-4; size: .; D: .; J: TRBJ1-2; DNA: TGTGCCAGCACCGGGCGAGGGTATGGCTACACCTTC; CDR3: CASTGRGYGYTF
V: TRBV11-1; size: .; D: .; J: TRBJ2-7; DNA: TGTGCCAGCAGCTTGTTTGGCGGCTACGAGCAGTACTTC; CDR3: CASSLFGGYEQYF
V: TRBV3-1/TRBV3-2; size: .; D: .; J: TRBJ2-3; DNA: TGTGCCAGCAGCCAAGAGGCTTCCCGAGGCCGCCTTGATACGCAGTATTTT; CDR3: CASSQEASRGRLDTQYF
V: TRBV9; size: .; D: TRBD2; J: TRBJ2-7; DNA: TGTGCCAGCAGCGTAGGATTAGCGGGGGCTCTCTTCCACGAGCAGTACTTC; CDR3: CASSVGLAGALFHEQYF
V: TRBV18; size: .; D: TRBD1; J: TRBJ1-2; DNA: TGTGCCAGCTGGACAGGGGGCATGGATGGCTACACCTTC; CDR3: CASWTGGMDGYTF
V: TRBV7-6; size: .; D: .; J: TRBJ1-2; DNA: TGTGCCAGCAGCTTATTAAAAAACTATGGCTACACCTTC; CDR3: CASSLLKNYGYTF
V: TRBV6-5; size: .; D: TRBD2; J: TRBJ2-2; DNA: TGTGCCAGCAGCCGGGGGGGGCCGAACACCGGGGAGCTGTTTTTT; CDR3: CASSRGGPNTGELFF
V: TRBV10-3; size: .; D: .; J: TRBJ2-5; DNA: TGTGCCATCAGTGACCCCAAGGGGTTCGAACAAGAGACCCAGTACTTC; CDR3: CAISDPKGFEQETQYF
V: TRBV9; size: once; D: TRBD1; J: TRBJ1-3; DNA: TGTGCCAGCAGCCCCGGGACAGGGTACGGGTTAAACACCATATATTTT; CDR3: CASSPGTGYGLNTIYF
V: TRBV10-1; size: .; D: TRBD1; J: TRBJ2-2; DNA: TGCGCCAGCGCGCCAGGACAGGTTAACACCGGGGAGCTGTTTTTT; CDR3: CASAPGQVNTGELFF
V: TRBV15; size: .; D: TRBD2; J: TRBJ2-1; DNA: TGTGCCACCAGCAGAGAAGGGCGGGGGGAAAACAATGAGCAGTTCTTC; CDR3: CATSREGRGENNEQFF
V: TRBV28; size: .; D: .; J: TRBJ1-4; DNA: TGTGCCAGCAGTTTAACAGGGCCTGCAACTAATGAAAAACTGTTTTTT; CDR3: CASSLTGPATNEKLFF
V: TRBV10-2; size: .; D: .; J: TRBJ1-1; DNA: TGCGCCAGCAGTGAGACCAGGACTAGAATGAACACTGAAGCTTTCTTT; CDR3: CASSETRTRMNTEAFF
V: TRBV2; size: .; D: .; J: TRBJ1-5; DNA: TGTGCCAGCAAAGTGAACACCAATCAGCCCCAGCATTTT; CDR3: CASKVNTNQPQHF
V: TRBV5-1; size: .; D: TRBD1; J: TRBJ2-5; DNA: TGCGCCAGCAGCTACAATACTCTGGGACAGGGTGGCTTCCAGTACTTC; CDR3: CASSYNTLGQGGFQYF
V: TRBV12-3/TRBV12-4; size: .; D: .; J: TRBJ1-2; DNA: TGTGCCAGCAGCCGAGGAGGGTTCTATGGCTACACCTTC; CDR3: CASSRGGFYGYTF
V: TRBV6-6; size: .; D: .; J: TRBJ1-1; DNA: TGTGCCACTCAGGGTACTGAAGCTTTCTTT; CDR3: CATQGTEAFF
V: TRBV6-5; size: .; D: .; J: TRBJ1-5; DNA: TGTGCCAGCAGTTACAGCAGCAATCAGCCCCAGCATTTT; CDR3: CASSYSSNQPQHF
V: TRBV20-1; size: once; D: .; J: TRBJ1-1; DNA: TGCAGTGCTAGACGGTCTGAAGCTTTCTTT; CDR3: CSARRSEAFF
V: TRBV15; size: .; D: .; J: TRBJ1-5; DNA: TGTGCCACCAGCAGAGACAGGAATCAGCCCCAGCATTTT; CDR3: CATSRDRNQPQHF
V: TRBV3-1/TRBV3-2; size: .; D: TRBD1; J: TRBJ2-7; DNA: TGTGCCAGCAGTAAAAAACAGGGGAATTTCCCCTACGAGCAGTACTTC; CDR3: CASSKKQGNFPYEQYF
V: TRBV19; size: .; D: .; J: TRBJ1-2; DNA: TGTGCGTCGGGGGTTAACAGTTATGGCTACACCTTC; CDR3: CASGVNSYGYTF
V: TRBV24-1; size: .; D: TRBD1; J: TRBJ2-6; DNA: TGTGCCACCAGCGACAGGGGCTCTGGGGCCAACGTCCTGACTTTC; CDR3: CATSDRGSGANVLTF
V: TRBV6-5; size: .; D: TRBD1; J: TRBJ2-4; DNA: TGTGCCAGCCAACAGGGGGCCAAAAACATTCAGTACTTC; CDR3: CASQQGAKNIQYF
V: TRBV2; size: .; D: .; J: TRBJ1-5; DNA: TGTGCCAGCAGTGAGGGGGGTAGGACCAACTCCCTCCGACAGCCCCAGCATTTT; CDR3: CASSEGGRTNSLRQPQHF
V: TRBV9; size: once; D: .; J: TRBJ2-5; DNA: TGTGCCAGCAGCCGGGAACTACAGACCCAGTACTTC; CDR3: CASSRELQTQYF
V: TRBV29-1; size: .; D: TRBD1; J: TRBJ1-1; DNA: TGCAGCGTCCGACCGGGACAGGGGACCACTGAAGCTTTCTTT; CDR3: CSVRPGQGTTEAFF
V: TRBV19; size: .; D: .; J: TRBJ1-4; DNA: TGTGCCAGTAGTATAACAGCTTCCGTAAGTGAAAAACTGTTTTTT; CDR3: CASSITASVSEKLFF
V: TRBV5-1; size: once; D: TRBD1; J: TRBJ2-5; DNA: TGCGCCAGCAGCGCGGACGGGACAGGACAAGAGACCCAGTACTTC; CDR3: CASSADGTGQETQYF